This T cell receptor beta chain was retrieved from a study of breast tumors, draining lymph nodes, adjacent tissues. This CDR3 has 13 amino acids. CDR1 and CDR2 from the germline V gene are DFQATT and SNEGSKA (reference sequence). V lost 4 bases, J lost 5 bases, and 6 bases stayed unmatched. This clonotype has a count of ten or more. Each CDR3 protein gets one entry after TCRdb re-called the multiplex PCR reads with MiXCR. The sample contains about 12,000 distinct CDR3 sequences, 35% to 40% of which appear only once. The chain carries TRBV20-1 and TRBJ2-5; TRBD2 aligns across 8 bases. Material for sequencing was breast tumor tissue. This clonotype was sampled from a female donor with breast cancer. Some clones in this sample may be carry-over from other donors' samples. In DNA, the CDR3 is TGCAGTGCTAAAGCGGGAGTCCTGGAGACCCAGTACTTC. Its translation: CSAKAGVLETQYF.